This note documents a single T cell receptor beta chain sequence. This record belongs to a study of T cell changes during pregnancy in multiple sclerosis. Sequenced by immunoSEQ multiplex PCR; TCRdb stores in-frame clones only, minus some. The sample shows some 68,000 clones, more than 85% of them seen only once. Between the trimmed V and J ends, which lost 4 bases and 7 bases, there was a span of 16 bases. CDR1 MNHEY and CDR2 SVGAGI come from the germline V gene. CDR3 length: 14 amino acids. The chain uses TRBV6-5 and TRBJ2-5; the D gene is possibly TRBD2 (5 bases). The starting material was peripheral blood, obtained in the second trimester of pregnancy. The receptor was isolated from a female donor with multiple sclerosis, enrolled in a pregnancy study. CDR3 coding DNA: TGTGCCAGCAGTTTATTTGGGAGCCTAAGGACCCAGTACTTC. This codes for CASSLFGSLRTQYF.